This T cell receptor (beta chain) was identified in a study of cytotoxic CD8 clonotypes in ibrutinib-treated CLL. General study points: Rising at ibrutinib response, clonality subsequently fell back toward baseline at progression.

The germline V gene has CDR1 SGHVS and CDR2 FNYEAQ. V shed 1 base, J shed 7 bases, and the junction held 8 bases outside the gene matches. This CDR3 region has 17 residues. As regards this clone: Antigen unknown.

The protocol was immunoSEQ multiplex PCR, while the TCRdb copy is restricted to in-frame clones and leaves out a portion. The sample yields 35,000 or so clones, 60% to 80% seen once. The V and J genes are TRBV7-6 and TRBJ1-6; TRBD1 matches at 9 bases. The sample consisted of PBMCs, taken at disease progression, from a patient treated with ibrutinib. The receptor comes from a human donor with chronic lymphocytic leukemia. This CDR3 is CASSLVAGTGTNSPLHF. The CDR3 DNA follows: TGTGCCAGCAGCTTAGTAGCTGGGACAGGGACCAATTCACCCCTCCACTTT.